This T cell receptor beta chain was captured in a study of regulatory T cells in long-lasting Graves disease. The CDR3 spans 15 residues. CDR1 is SNHLY and CDR2 is FYNNEI in the germline V gene. V gave up 2 bases and J gave up 3 bases, with 11 bases separating them. This clonotype showed up many times. Time point specified: persistent/refractory GD, antithyroid drugs over 5 years with positive TRAb. PBMC RNA was the source of the TCR library. Recruitment took place at an endocrinology department in Xi'an, China. To make TCR beta libraries, researchers used iRepertoire HTBI primers and Arm-PCR of CDR3 regions. TCRdb reprocessed the multiplex PCR reads via MiXCR and lists one record per CDR3 protein. Of 650,000 to 700,000 distinct CDR3 sequences in the sample, approximately 31% were seen once.

This sequence was found in a female donor with Graves disease. The sample was peripheral blood mononuclear cells (PBMCs), taken when the disease was refractory, from a patient treated with antithyroid drugs. This chain uses TRBV2 with TRBJ1-5; D is unresolved. Written as DNA, the CDR3 is TGTGCCAGCAGTGAATGGCAGGATCTCAATCAGCCCCAGCATTTT. It specifies CASSEWQDLNQPQHF.